A single sample is the source of the 29 T cell receptor beta chains below, sequenced in a study of T-cell memory formation after mild COVID-19. TCRdb fed the 5' RACE reads into MiXCR, producing one record per CDR3 protein. The sample yields fewer than 550,000 distinct CDR3 sequences, roughly 20% seen once. Sequenced material: PBMCs or a T cell subset sorted from them (not recorded which). The receptors come from an adult woman who had mild COVID-19 (a few samples of this study predate the infection). Cell type and time point are not known.

This chain joins TRBV4-3 and TRBJ1-2; no reliable D call. The CDR3 extends over 14 amino acids. Germline CDR1 and CDR2: LGHNA and YSLEER. V lost 4 bases and J 7 bases, leaving 16 bases between the germline ends. The CDR3 DNA is TGCGCCAGCAGCCCCGATTCGGTGGCCCTTGGCTACACCTTC. It yields the protein CASSPDSVALGYTF.

The chain couples TRBV5-6 to TRBJ2-7; TRBD1 aligns across 9 bases. V shed 0 bases, J shed 5 bases, and the junction held 9 bases outside the gene matches. The CDR3 extends over 16 amino acids. CDR1 and CDR2 from the germline V gene are SGHDT and YYEEEE. In nucleotides, the CDR3 is TGTGCCAGCAGCTTGGTCGACAGGGGGAGCAGGAACGAGCAGTACTTC. Its translation is CASSLVDRGSRNEQYF.

The chain employs TRBV6-2 or TRBV6-3 and TRBJ1-5; D might be TRBD1 (6 bases). The CDR3 contains 15 residues. Germline V CDR1 and CDR2: MNHEY, SVGEGT. V lost 6 bases and J lost 2, with 14 bases in between. The CDR3 DNA reads as TGTGCCAGCAGCACCCCGGGACAAGGCAATCAGCCCCAGCATTTT. It specifies CASSTPGQGNQPQHF.

V and J are TRBV7-8 and TRBJ2-7, with D possibly being TRBD1 (5 bases). Trimming stripped 1 base from V and 0 bases from J, with 13 bases between. The CDR3 spans 16 residues. Germline loops: CDR1 SGHVS, CDR2 FQNEAQ. CDR3 nucleotide sequence: TGTGCCAGCAGCTTAGAGGGGCTGAGGAGCTCCTACGAGCAGTACTTC. Translating gives CASSLEGLRSSYEQYF.

CDR3 in amino acids: CASSYSAGGWNEQFF. CDR3 bases: TGTGCCAGCAGTTACTCCGCGGGAGGGTGGAATGAGCAGTTCTTC. The V call is TRBV6-2 or TRBV6-3, the J call TRBJ2-1, with 9 bases fitting TRBD2. V was pared by 0 bases and J by 7 bases, with 4 bases of the junction left unmatched. This CDR3 has 15 residues. Germline CDR1 and CDR2: MNHEY and SVGEGT.

The J gene is TRBJ2-3, the V gene TRBV7-9, with 8 nucleotides matching TRBD2. This CDR3 is 13 amino acids long. CDR1 SEHNR and CDR2 FQNEAQ come from the germline V gene (reference sequence). V was pared by 8 bases and J by 5 bases, with 6 bases of the junction left unmatched. This CDR3 is CASGLAGVDTQYF. The CDR3 DNA reads as TGTGCCAGCGGACTAGCAGGAGTAGATACGCAGTATTTT.

CDR3 DNA: TGCGCCAGCAGCTTGGGCGGACAGGGAGGTTCTAACGAGCAGTACTTC. It is translated as CASSLGGQGGSNEQYF. The gene calls are TRBV5-1 and TRBJ2-7, with TRBD1 matching 8 bases. The CDR3 has 16 residues. In germline, CDR1 is SGHRS, CDR2 YFSETQ. The trim removed 0 bases at V and 5 bases at J, leaving 10 bases unmatched.

This clonotype was detected only a few times. The rearrangement joins TRBV7-3 to TRBJ2-3; D not resolved. This CDR3 comprises 14 residues. CDR1 and CDR2 (germline): SGHTA, FQGTGA. Trimming removed 5 bases from V and 0 bases from J, with 9 bases in between. CDR3 amino acids: CASSPQHSTDTQYF. The CDR3 region has the DNA TGTGCCAGCAGCCCCCAGCACAGCACAGATACGCAGTATTTT. The variable domain in full, with the rest retrieved from reference TRBV7-3 and TRBJ2-3, is GAGVSQTPSNKVTEKGKYVELRCDPISGHTALYWYRQSLGQGPEFLIYFQGTGAADDSGLPNDRFFAVRPEGSVSTLKIQRTERGDSAVYLCASSPQHSTDTQYFGPGTRLTVL.

This clonotype was observed a few times. CDR3 DNA: TGTGCCAGCAGCCCCAGGTCTTCGAATTCACCCCTCCACTTT. Translation: CASSPRSSNSPLHF. This chain uses TRBV7-2 with TRBJ1-6; no clear D. V shed 5 bases and J shed 7 bases, with 12 bases lying between them. The CDR3 length is 14 residues. From germline, CDR1 is SGHTA and CDR2 FQGNSA.

The rearrangement links TRBV12-3 or TRBV12-4 to TRBJ2-3, with TRBD2 matching 11 bases. V shed 4 bases, J shed 4 bases, and the junction held 7 bases outside the gene matches. The CDR3 is 16 amino acids. The CDR3 loop reads CASSSRLAGRSDTQYF. DNA of the CDR3: TGTGCCAGCAGTTCCAGACTAGCGGGAAGGTCAGATACGCAGTATTTT.

The J gene is TRBJ2-3, the V gene TRBV4-1, with 11 bases aligning to TRBD2. J was trimmed by 4 bases and V by 1 base; bases with no gene match: 7. Germline CDR1 MGHRA, CDR2 YSYEKL. This CDR3 has 17 amino acids. The CDR3 coding sequence is TGCGCCAGCAGCCAAGCGACTAGCGGGATGATCCCAGATACGCAGTATTTT. Its translation is CASSQATSGMIPDTQYF.

This clonotype was detected a few times. This rearrangement joins TRBV7-8 to TRBJ2-5, with 7 bases identical to TRBD1. Germline lookup yields CDR1 SGHVS and CDR2 FQNEAQ. The CDR3 has 14 residues. J gave up 5 bases and V 4 bases, and 7 bases lay outside the gene matches. DNA of the CDR3: TGTGCCAGCAGCTCCAACAGGGGATCGGAGACCCAGTACTTC. It is translated as CASSSNRGSETQYF.

V is TRBV6-1 and J is TRBJ2-7; 10 nucleotides align to TRBD2. The CDR3 totals 15 residues. The germline CDR1 and CDR2 sequences are MNHNS and SASEGT. The V and J ends lost 3 bases and 2 bases, in that order; junction bases with no gene match: 4. The CDR3, as DNA: TGTGCCAGCAGTGAGAGAGGACTAGCGGCCTACGAGCAGTACTTC. Amino acids: CASSERGLAAYEQYF.

J is TRBJ1-2 and V is TRBV5-1; D is ambiguous. Germline V gene sequence: CDR1 SGHRS, CDR2 YFSETQ. This CDR3 is built from 15 residues. The ends were cut back, 0 bases at V and 0 bases at J, with 9 bases in the middle. The CDR3: CASSLAWRTNYGYTF. CDR3 DNA sequence: TGCGCCAGCAGCTTGGCTTGGAGGACTAACTATGGCTACACCTTC.

This clonotype was detected ten times or more. V gene TRBV7-2 combines with J gene TRBJ2-4; 8 bases map to TRBD1. The germline V gene encodes CDR1 SGHTA and CDR2 FQGNSA. The trim removed 5 bases at V and 5 bases at J, leaving 14 bases unmatched. The CDR3 runs 17 residues. For the CDR3, the DNA is TGTGCCAGCAGCCCCCAAACGGGCAGGGGGCGCCAAAACATTCAGTACTTC. Protein sequence: CASSPQTGRGRQNIQYF.

There are a few counts of this clonotype. J is TRBJ1-1 and V is TRBV20-1; the D gene is possibly TRBD1 (5 bases). The CDR3 consists of 15 residues. Trimming removed 6 bases at V and 7 bases at J, with 24 bases between. Germline V gene lookup returns CDR1 DFQATT and CDR2 SNEGSKA (reference sequence). This CDR3 is CSAVYTGRGILEAFF. CDR3 DNA sequence: TGCAGTGCCGTATACACTGGGCGGGGGATTCTTGAAGCTTTCTTT.

This clonotype was seen a few times. This chain links TRBV5-1 with TRBJ1-3; D is undetermined. The CDR3 is 15 residues long. Deletions cut 4 bases from V and 2 bases from J, with 13 bases between. Germline CDR1 reads SGHRS; CDR2 reads YFSETQ. The chain's CDR3 is CASSLGVVPGNTIYF. DNA of the CDR3: TGCGCCAGCAGCCTGGGTGTTGTTCCTGGAAACACCATATATTTT.

This rearrangement joins TRBV23-1 to TRBJ2-1; TRBD1 aligns across 12 bases. TRBV23-1 is filed as an ORF, its function uncertain. The CDR3 loop spans 17 amino acids. After removal of 0 bases from V and 4 bases from J, the junction contained 4 bases not matched to a gene. CDR3 nucleotide sequence: TGCGCCAGCAGTCAATCGAGGGACAGGGGGCGATACAATGAGCAGTTCTTC. Translating it yields CASSQSRDRGRYNEQFF.

This chain joins TRBV12-3 or TRBV12-4 and TRBJ2-7; 7 nucleotides match TRBD2. The V segment lost 7 bases and the J segment 7 bases; nucleotides outside the gene matches: 4. The CDR3 is 11 amino acids. CDR3 sequence reads: CASTRRGEQYF. The CDR3 DNA is TGTGCCAGCACCCGGCGGGGGGAGCAGTACTTC.

This chain links TRBV27 with TRBJ1-1; D uncertain. The CDR3 runs 16 residues. Germline loops: CDR1 MNHEY, CDR2 SMNVEV (reference sequence). V was pared by 5 bases and J by 1 base, with 17 bases between. This chain's CDR3 is CASSPDYSAGNTEAFF. The CDR3 DNA reads TGTGCCAGCAGTCCCGACTACTCAGCGGGGAACACTGAAGCTTTCTTT.

This clonotype occurred many times. This chain joins TRBV5-1 and TRBJ1-1; D call uncertain. CDR1 and CDR2 from the germline V gene are SGHRS and YFSETQ. Trimming cost V 3 bases and J 4 bases, with 10 bases left between them. The CDR3 is 13 residues long. CDR3 bases: TGCGCCAGCAGCTACAACTGGCCCACTGAAGCTTTCTTT. It codes for CASSYNWPTEAFF.

The J gene is TRBJ2-6, the V gene TRBV5-6; D gene unclear. The CDR3 length is 14 residues. Germline CDR1 SGHDT, CDR2 YYEEEE. V shed 8 bases and J shed 0 bases, with 9 bases lying between them. CDR3 sequence reads: CASQVVSGANVLTF. CDR3 coding DNA: TGTGCCAGTCAGGTTGTCTCTGGGGCCAACGTCCTGACTTTC.

V usage is TRBV7-8 and J usage is TRBJ1-4; D gene unclear. V lost 1 base, J lost 8 bases, and 8 bases lay in between. There are 13 residues in the CDR3. Germline CDR1 and CDR2: SGHVS and FQNEAQ. The CDR3 region is CASSLGTWEKLFF. The CDR3 DNA follows: TGTGCCAGCAGCTTAGGGACGTGGGAAAAACTGTTTTTT.

This clonotype was seen a handful of times. The chain employs TRBV3-1 and TRBJ2-5, with TRBD2 matching over 9 bases. Germline loops: CDR1 LGHDT, CDR2 YNNKEL (reference sequence). CDR3 size: 14 residues. With 5 bases clipped from V and 2 bases from J, the junction kept 3 bases outside the gene matches. The CDR3 DNA reads TGTGCCAGCAGCAATAGCGGGAGACAAGAGACCCAGTACTTC. Protein: CASSNSGRQETQYF.

The gene calls are TRBV24-1 and TRBJ1-2; no firm D call. Germline V gene data show CDR1 as KGHDR and CDR2 as SFDVKD. The CDR3 contains 13 residues. The germline V and J ends were trimmed by 1 base and 9 bases, with 11 bases remaining between them. CDR3 sequence reads: CATSDFRSLSYTF. For the CDR3, the DNA is TGTGCCACCAGTGATTTTCGGTCCTTGAGCTACACCTTC.

This clonotype came up once. The gene calls are TRBV28 and TRBJ2-3, with D unresolved. The germline V and J ends were trimmed by 5 bases and 3 bases, with 15 bases remaining between them. From germline, CDR1 is MDHEN and CDR2 SYDVKM. The length of the CDR3 is 15 residues. The CDR3 nucleotides are TGTGCCAGCAGTCCCCCCTCGCCCGGGACAGATACGCAGTATTTT. This gives the protein CASSPPSPGTDTQYF.

The chain employs TRBV7-2 and TRBJ1-6; D gene unclear. V was shortened by 5 bases and J by 5 bases, with 13 bases between the two germline ends. The CDR3 runs 15 residues. Germline V gene sequence: CDR1 SGHTA, CDR2 FQGNSA. The CDR3: CASSAAGDNNSPLHF. CDR3 DNA sequence: TGTGCCAGCAGCGCAGCTGGAGATAATAATTCACCCCTCCACTTT.

The rearrangement joins TRBV12-3 or TRBV12-4 to TRBJ2-3, with D possibly being TRBD1 (6 bases). Trimming removed 0 bases from V and 2 bases from J, with 9 bases in between. The CDR3 runs 15 residues. CDR3 DNA: TGTGCCAGCAGTTTAGCGACAGGATTCACAGATACGCAGTATTTT. It translates to CASSLATGFTDTQYF.

This rearrangement joins TRBV6-4 to TRBJ2-3, with 8 bases aligning to TRBD1. This CDR3 is built from 16 residues. V shed 0 bases, J shed 2 bases, and the junction held 4 bases outside the gene matches. Germline CDR1 reads MRHNA; CDR2 reads SNTAGT. CDR3 bases: TGTGCCAGCAGTGACTCGGAACAGGGGGACACAGATACGCAGTATTTT. Residues: CASSDSEQGDTDTQYF.